This TCR beta chain is drawn from a study of shared clonotypes between healthy human individuals. The V gene end was trimmed by 5 bases and the J gene end by 3 bases; junction bases not matched to a gene: 12. CDR1 is SGHRS and CDR2 is YFSETQ in the germline V gene. The CDR3 is 16 residues long. Clones were sequenced by immunoSEQ multiplex PCR, and TCRdb holds only the in-frame ones, with some missing. The sample carries about 480,000 clones, about 79% recorded once. The chain uses TRBV5-1 and TRBJ2-3, with TRBD2 matching 7 bases. Sequencing input: PBMCs. The source is a woman between 40 and 55 years old in good health. Some clones in this sample may be carry-over from other donors' samples. CDR3 nucleotides: TGCGCCAGCAGTCGTGACGGAGCGGGAAGGACAGATACGCAGTATTTT. This sequence encodes CASSRDGAGRTDTQYF.